The TCR beta chain described here comes from a study of blood T cell repertoires in COVID-19. This CDR3 is built from 13 residues. Trimming stripped 6 bases from V and 6 bases from J, with 14 bases between. Germline lookup yields CDR1 SEHNR and CDR2 FQNEAQ (reference sequence). Using immunoSEQ multiplex PCR, the repertoire was profiled, and TCRdb retains in-frame clones only, with some absent. The sample contains roughly 230,000 clones, more than 75% of which appear only once. The sequencing input was PBMCs or T cells enriched from blood (not recorded which). This receptor was taken from a woman aged 45-59 years who had been exposed to COVID-19. V and J are TRBV7-9 and TRBJ1-1; D may be TRBD1 (6 bases). The CDR3 bases are TGTGCCAGCAGTTTCAGGACAGCAGCTGAAGCTTTCTTT. This translates into CASSFRTAAEAFF.